The 7 T cell receptor beta chains given below trace back to one sample, sequenced in a study of immune characterization of retroperitoneal liposarcoma. TCRdb called the PCR reads again in MiXCR, with one record for every CDR3 protein. The sample contains 5,000 to 6,000 distinct CDR3 sequences, 25% to 40% of which appear only once. Sequenced input: tumor tissue. Source of these receptors: a female donor with retroperitoneal liposarcoma.

J is TRBJ2-1 and V is TRBV20-1; 11 bases fit TRBD2. The V and J ends lost 5 bases and 9 bases, in that order; junction bases with no gene match: 6. CDR3 length: 13 amino acids. CDR1 is DFQATT, CDR2 SNEGSKA, per germline (reference sequence). The CDR3 spells CSAAIAGGGEQFF. CDR3 bases: TGCAGTGCTGCTATAGCGGGAGGGGGTGAGCAGTTCTTC.

This clonotype rates as medium-sized. The chain links TRBV11-3 to TRBJ2-1, with TRBD2 matching over 10 bases. In germline, CDR1 is SGHNT, CDR2 YENEEA. The CDR3 consists of 16 residues. V shed 5 bases and J 6 bases; nucleotides not matched to a gene: 10. The CDR3 bases are TGTGCCAGCAGCCCCCGGACTAGCGGAGTGCTCAATGAGCAGTTCTTC. Its translation is CASSPRTSGVLNEQFF.

The table lists this clonotype with many counts. The chain recombines TRBV7-6 with TRBJ2-5; the D is unclear. The germline V and J ends were trimmed by 3 bases and 4 bases, with 9 bases remaining between them. The CDR3 is made up of 13 amino acids. From germline, CDR1 is SGHVS and CDR2 FNYEAQ. The CDR3 loop is CASSFNLRETQYF. DNA for the CDR3: TGTGCCAGCAGCTTTAACCTGCGAGAGACCCAGTACTTC.

The chain links TRBV6-1 to TRBJ2-2, with D possibly called TRBD1 or TRBD2 (5 bases each). Germline V gene sequence: CDR1 MNHNS, CDR2 SASEGT. Between the trimmed V and J ends, which lost 2 bases and 6 bases, there was a span of 7 bases. The CDR3 extends over 13 amino acids. CDR3 in amino acids: CASSEWGSGELFF. DNA for the CDR3: TGTGCCAGCAGTGAATGGGGGTCCGGGGAGCTGTTTTTT.

The chain is built from TRBV6-4 and TRBJ2-2; no reliable D call. The germline V gene encodes CDR1 MRHNA and CDR2 SNTAGT. V was shortened by 3 bases and J by 4 bases, with 12 bases between the two germline ends. The CDR3 runs 15 residues. In DNA, the CDR3 is TGTGCCAGCAGTGATCCGGGTTACAGCACCGGGGAGCTGTTTTTT. Translated, it gives CASSDPGYSTGELFF.

In its sample, this clonotype is medium-sized. The chain joins TRBV11-1 to TRBJ2-1; the D call may be TRBD1 or TRBD2 (5 bases each). Germline V gives CDR1 SGHAT, CDR2 FQDESV (reference sequence). The V end was cut by 1 base, the J end by 11 bases, with 9 bases between. The CDR3 covers 12 residues. The CDR3 nucleotides read TGTGCCAGCAGCTTAGGAGGGACGCAGCAGTTCTTC. Protein product: CASSLGGTQQFF.

The gene calls are TRBV28 and TRBJ2-2; 7 positions match TRBD2. The CDR3 is made up of 14 amino acids. Germline-derived CDR1 and CDR2 are MDHEN and SYDVKM. The ends lost 4 bases at V and 7 bases at J; junction bases unmatched: 6. The CDR3 nucleotides read TGTGCCAGCAGTTCACGGTGGGAGGGCGGGGAGCTGTTTTTT. Translated: CASSSRWEGGELFF. Full variable domain (missing parts from reference TRBV28 and TRBJ2-2): DVKVTQSSRYLVKRTGEKVFLECVQDMDHENMFWYRQDPGLGLRLIYFSYDVKMKEKGDIPEGYSVSREKKERFSLILESASTNQTSMYLCASSSRWEGGELFFGEGSRLTVL.